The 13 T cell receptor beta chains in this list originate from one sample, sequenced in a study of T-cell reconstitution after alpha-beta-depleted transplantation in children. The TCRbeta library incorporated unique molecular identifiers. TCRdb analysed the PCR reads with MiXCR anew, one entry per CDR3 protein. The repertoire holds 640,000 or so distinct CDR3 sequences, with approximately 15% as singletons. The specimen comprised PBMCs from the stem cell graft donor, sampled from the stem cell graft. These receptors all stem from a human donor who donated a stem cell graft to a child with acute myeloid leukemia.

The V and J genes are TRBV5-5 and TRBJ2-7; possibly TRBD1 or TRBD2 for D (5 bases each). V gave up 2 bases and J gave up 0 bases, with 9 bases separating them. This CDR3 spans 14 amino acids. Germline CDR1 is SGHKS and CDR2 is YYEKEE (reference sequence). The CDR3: CASSFQGASYEQYF. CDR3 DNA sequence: TGTGCCAGCAGCTTCCAGGGAGCCTCCTACGAGCAGTACTTC.

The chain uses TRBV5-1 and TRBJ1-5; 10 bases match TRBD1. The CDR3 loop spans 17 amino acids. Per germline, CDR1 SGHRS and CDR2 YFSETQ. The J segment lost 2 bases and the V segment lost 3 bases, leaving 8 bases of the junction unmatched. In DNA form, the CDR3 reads TGCGCCAGCAGCTCCGTTGGACAGGGGGGAGGCAATCAGCCCCAGCATTTT. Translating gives CASSSVGQGGGNQPQHF.

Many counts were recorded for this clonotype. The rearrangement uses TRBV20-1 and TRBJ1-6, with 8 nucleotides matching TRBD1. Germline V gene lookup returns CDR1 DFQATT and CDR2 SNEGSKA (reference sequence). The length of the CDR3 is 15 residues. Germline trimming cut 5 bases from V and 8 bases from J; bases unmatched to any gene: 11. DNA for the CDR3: TGCAGTGCTCGCGCCGACAGGGGAACCTATTCACCCCTCCACTTT. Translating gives CSARADRGTYSPLHF.

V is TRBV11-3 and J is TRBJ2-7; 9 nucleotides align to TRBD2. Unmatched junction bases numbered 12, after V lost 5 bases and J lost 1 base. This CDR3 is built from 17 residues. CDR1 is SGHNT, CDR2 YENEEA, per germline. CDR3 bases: TGTGCCAGCAGCCGCCGAGCGGGGGGCCCTTCTTCCTACGAGCAGTACTTC. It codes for CASSRRAGGPSSYEQYF.

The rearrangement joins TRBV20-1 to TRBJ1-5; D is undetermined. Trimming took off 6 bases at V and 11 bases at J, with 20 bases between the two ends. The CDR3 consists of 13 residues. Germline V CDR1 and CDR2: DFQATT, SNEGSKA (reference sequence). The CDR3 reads CSASSTPGSTQHF. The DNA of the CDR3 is TGCAGTGCCTCGTCGACGCCCGGCAGCACCCAGCATTTT.

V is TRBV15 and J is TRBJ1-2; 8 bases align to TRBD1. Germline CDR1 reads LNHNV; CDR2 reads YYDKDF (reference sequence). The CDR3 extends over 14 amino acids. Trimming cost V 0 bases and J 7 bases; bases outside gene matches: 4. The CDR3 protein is CATSRDQGAGGYTF. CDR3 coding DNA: TGTGCCACCAGCAGAGATCAGGGGGCGGGTGGCTACACCTTC.

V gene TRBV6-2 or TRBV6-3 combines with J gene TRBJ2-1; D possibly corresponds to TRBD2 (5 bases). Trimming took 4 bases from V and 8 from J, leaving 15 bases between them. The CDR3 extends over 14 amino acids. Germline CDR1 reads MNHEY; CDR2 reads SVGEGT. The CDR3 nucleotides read TGTGCCAGCAGTTTCGGCGTAGGGAGTGATGAGCAGTTCTTC. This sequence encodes CASSFGVGSDEQFF.

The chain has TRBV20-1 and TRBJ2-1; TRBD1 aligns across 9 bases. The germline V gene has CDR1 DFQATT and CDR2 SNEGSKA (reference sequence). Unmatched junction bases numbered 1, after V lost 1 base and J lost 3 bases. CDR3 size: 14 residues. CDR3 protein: CSARGTGDYNEQFF. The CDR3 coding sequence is TGCAGTGCTAGAGGGACAGGGGACTACAATGAGCAGTTCTTC.

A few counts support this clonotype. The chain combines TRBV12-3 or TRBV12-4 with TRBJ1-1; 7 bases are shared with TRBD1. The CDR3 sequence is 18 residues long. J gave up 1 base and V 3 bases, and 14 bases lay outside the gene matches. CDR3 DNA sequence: TGTGCCAGCAGTTTTAAAGGTGTTAGGGGGCGAGGGAACACTGAAGCTTTCTTT. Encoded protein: CASSFKGVRGRGNTEAFF.

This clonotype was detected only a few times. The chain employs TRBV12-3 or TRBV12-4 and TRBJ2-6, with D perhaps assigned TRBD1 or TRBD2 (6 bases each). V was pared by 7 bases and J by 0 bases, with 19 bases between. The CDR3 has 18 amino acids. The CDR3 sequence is CASTPLGGRPSGANVLTF. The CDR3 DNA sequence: TGTGCCAGCACCCCTTTGGGGGGCAGGCCCTCTGGGGCCAACGTCCTGACTTTC.

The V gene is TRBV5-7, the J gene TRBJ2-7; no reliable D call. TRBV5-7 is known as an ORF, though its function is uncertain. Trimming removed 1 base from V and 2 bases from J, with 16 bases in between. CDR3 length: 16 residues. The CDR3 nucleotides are TGTGCCAGCAGCTTGAAGAGACCCCCGTTAACCTACGAGCAGTACGTC. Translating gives CASSLKRPPLTYEQYV.

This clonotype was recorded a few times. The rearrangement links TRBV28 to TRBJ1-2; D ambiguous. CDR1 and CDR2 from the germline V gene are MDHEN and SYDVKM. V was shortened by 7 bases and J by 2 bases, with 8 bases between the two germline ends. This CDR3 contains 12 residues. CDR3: CASTATNYGYTF. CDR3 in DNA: TGTGCCAGCACCGCGACCAACTATGGCTACACCTTC.

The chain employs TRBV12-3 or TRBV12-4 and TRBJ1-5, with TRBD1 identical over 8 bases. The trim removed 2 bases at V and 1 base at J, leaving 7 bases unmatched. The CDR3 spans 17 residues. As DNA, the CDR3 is TGTGCCAGCAGTTTATACTACGGACAGGGAAGCAATCAGCCCCAGCATTTT. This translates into CASSLYYGQGSNQPQHF.